The present T cell receptor (beta chain) was sequenced within a study of cytomegalovirus exposure and HLA in healthy donors. Across the whole study: Falling in the Caucasian-associated ancestry cluster were about 82% of approximately 400 genotyped donors. Points from the study as a whole: Information on immune exposure was restricted to one variable (CMV serostatus).

Researchers ran the PCR with 60 Vbeta and 13 Jbeta primers. The method was immunoSEQ multiplex PCR; TCRdb's version includes in-frame clones alone and lacks a portion of them. The table lists about 150,000 clones, about 84% of them singletons. Though probably carrying unrecorded immune exposures, donors were nominally healthy at sampling. The CDR3 consists of 12 residues. CDR1 is LNHDA and CDR2 is SQIVND in the germline V gene (reference sequence). With 0 bases removed from V and 11 bases from J, the gap between germline ends came to 7 bases. On this clone itself: The target antigen is unknown.

The V call is TRBV19, the J call TRBJ1-4; tentatively, D is TRBD1 (5 bases). The sample consisted of PBMCs. This receptor was identified in a woman aged 40 to 50 in good health and CMV-seropositive. The DNA for the CDR3 is TGTGCCAGTAGTATAGACAGGGATAAACTGTTTTTT. It specifies CASSIDRDKLFF.